The 14 T cell receptor beta chains listed next were all sequenced from one sample in a study of CD8+CD57+ T cells in acquired aplastic anemia. For sequencing, patients were chosen who had shown expansion of CD8+CD57+ cells by flow cytometry. Genomic DNA templated the TCR beta VDJ and CDR3 profiling. Via MiXCR, TCRdb re-called the reads, giving one row per CDR3 protein. The table has approximately 470,000 distinct CDR3 sequences, under 40% seen once. Sequenced sample: sorted CD4+, CD8+, or CD8+CD57+ T cells (not recorded which) from PBMCs. All receptors come from a human donor with aplastic anemia.

V is TRBV2 and J is TRBJ2-6, with a tentative D call TRBD1 (5 bases). V was cut by 2 bases and J by 0 bases, with 8 bases left in between. Germline assignment: CDR1 SNHLY and CDR2 FYNNEI. The CDR3 loop spans 16 amino acids. CDR3 amino acids: CASSEQGSSGANVLTF. CDR3 DNA sequence: TGTGCCAGCAGTGAACAGGGTAGCTCTGGGGCCAACGTCCTGACTTTC. The variable domain in full, completed from reference TRBV2 and TRBJ2-6, reads EPEVTQTPSHQVTQMGQEVILRCVPISNHLYFYWYRQILGQKVEFLVSFYNNEISEKSEIFDDQFSVERPDGSNFTLKIRSTKLEDSAMYFCASSEQGSSGANVLTFGAGSRLTVL.

Notes on this clonotype: A much larger clone lies one base from this, so it may be a read error. This rearrangement joins TRBV24-1 to TRBJ2-1; 10 bases line up with TRBD2. CDR3 length equals 15 residues. Germline CDR1 is KGHDR and CDR2 is SFDVKD. The CDR3 sequence is CATSSKREGLFEQSF. CDR3 DNA sequence: TGTGCCACCAGCTCGAAGCGGGAGGGCCTTTTTGAGCAGTCCTTC.

J is TRBJ2-1 and V is TRBV11-1, with D possibly matching TRBD2 (6 bases). CDR1 and CDR2 from the germline V gene are SGHAT and FQDESV (reference sequence). CDR3 length: 14 residues. Trimming cost V 1 base and J 8 bases, with 12 bases left between them. CDR3 loop: CASSLVGGGDEQFF. In DNA, the CDR3 is TGTGCCAGCAGCTTAGTTGGAGGAGGGGATGAGCAGTTCTTC.

The sample holds many counts of this clonotype. The chain links TRBV25-1 to TRBJ1-1; D ambiguous. Germline V lookup: CDR1 MGHDK, CDR2 SYGVNS. V lost 6 bases, J lost 5 bases, and 13 bases lay in between. CDR3 size: 13 residues. This CDR3 reads CASSREGRTEAFF. The CDR3 DNA is TGTGCCAGCAGCCGAGAGGGTAGAACTGAAGCTTTCTTT.

This clonotype occurred a few times. A read error may produce the germline difference seen at one junction end. The CDR3 DNA is TGTGCTAGCAGCTTAGGGCAGCCCTCCTACAATGAGCAGTTCTTC. Translated: CASSLGQPSYNEQFF. This chain links TRBV7-7 with TRBJ2-1; D call uncertain. The germline V gene has CDR1 SSHAT and CDR2 FNYEAQ (reference sequence). The CDR3 totals 15 residues.

Points on this clonotype: Germline is not matched at one junction end, which may reflect a read error. This chain connects TRBV5-6 to TRBJ1-2; TRBD1 aligns across 7 bases. The CDR3 spans 14 residues. Germline V gene data show CDR1 as SGHDT and CDR2 as YYEEEE. The CDR3 loop is CASKVRDRHYGYIF. CDR3 bases: TGTGCCAGCAAAGTAAGGGACAGACACTATGGCTACATCTTC. The full variable domain, completed using reference TRBV5-6 and TRBJ1-2, is DAGVTQSPTHLIKTRGQQVTLRCSPKSGHDTVSWYQQALGQGPQFIFQYYEEEERQRGNFPDRFSGHQFPNYSSELNVNALLLGDSALYLCASKVRDRHYGYIFGSGTRLTVV.

This clonotype occurred many times. The DNA of the CDR3 is TGTGCCAGCAGTGATATTATTGACAGGGACTCCGGGAAGCAGTACTTC. Protein: CASSDIIDRDSGKQYF. The chain employs TRBV2 and TRBJ2-7, with a possible D match to TRBD1 (7 bases). The CDR3 totals 16 residues. V was trimmed by 3 bases and J by 8 bases, leaving 23 bases between them. Germline lookup yields CDR1 SNHLY and CDR2 FYNNEI.

This clonotype was detected ten times or more. J is TRBJ1-5 and V is TRBV19; D gene uncertain. Germline loops: CDR1 LNHDA, CDR2 SQIVND (reference sequence). V lost 6 bases to trimming and J lost 5 bases, with 11 bases between them. The CDR3 consists of 13 residues. CDR3: CASRVRMYQPQHF. The CDR3 nucleotides read TGTGCCAGTAGGGTTAGAATGTATCAGCCCCAGCATTTT.

This clonotype was seen only a few times. This sequence joins TRBV5-4 and TRBJ1-5; D ambiguous. The CDR3 runs to 14 residues. Germline V gene data show CDR1 as SGHNT and CDR2 as YYREEE (reference sequence). V shed 0 bases and J shed 5 bases, with 9 bases lying between them. CDR3 protein: CASSLGPDDQPQHF. The CDR3 coding sequence is TGTGCCAGCAGCTTGGGCCCAGATGATCAGCCCCAGCATTTT.

This chain joins TRBV7-9 and TRBJ2-3; 10 bases are a match to TRBD1. CDR1 SEHNR and CDR2 FQNEAQ come from the germline V gene (reference sequence). The CDR3 totals 14 residues. The trim removed 6 bases at V and 4 bases at J, leaving 4 bases unmatched. The CDR3 loop is CASRSGTGADTQYF. The CDR3 bases are TGTGCCAGCAGGTCCGGGACAGGGGCAGATACGCAGTATTTT.

The rearrangement joins TRBV6-2 or TRBV6-3 to TRBJ1-6; D may be TRBD1 (5 bases). Between the trimmed V and J ends, which lost 7 bases and 13 bases, there was a span of 26 bases. Germline CDR1 is MNHEY and CDR2 is SVGEGT. CDR3 length: 16 residues. CDR3 in DNA: TGTGCCAGCACCTCTACAGCGGGGAACAAAGGGACGCCCCTCCACTTT. This translates into CASTSTAGNKGTPLHF.

The chain employs TRBV4-3 and TRBJ2-6; D not resolved. V lost 1 base and J 4 bases, leaving 2 bases between the germline ends. This CDR3 region has 13 residues. Germline V gives CDR1 LGHNA, CDR2 YSLEER. The CDR3 sequence: CASSQGGANVLTF. The CDR3 bases are TGCGCCAGCAGCCAAGGAGGGGCCAACGTCCTGACTTTC.

This clonotype has just a few counts. This chain links TRBV7-8 with TRBJ2-7; D call uncertain. The germline CDR1 and CDR2 sequences are SGHVS and FQNEAQ. The CDR3 has 13 amino acids. Trimming took off 8 bases at V and 0 bases at J, with 11 bases between the two ends. The CDR3 sequence is CASSPELSYEQYF. The CDR3 nucleotides are TGTGCCAGCTCACCCGAACTCTCCTACGAGCAGTACTTC.

As to this clonotype: Since a much larger clone is just one base distant, this may be a read error. This rearrangement joins TRBV9 to TRBJ2-7, with no clear D. Per the germline V gene, CDR1 is SGDLS and CDR2 is YYNGEE. V was shortened by 0 bases and J by 6 bases, with 13 bases between the two germline ends. The CDR3 length is 14 residues. The CDR3 here is CASSVAGHDREQYF. In nucleotides, the CDR3 is TGTGCCAGCAGCGTAGCCGGCCACGATCGCGAGCAGTACTTC.